These 21 T cell receptor beta chains were all obtained from the same sample, sequenced in a study of OX40 agonist ivuxolimab in advanced cancers. Measured with immunoSEQ multiplex PCR; TCRdb has only the in-frame clones, and not every one. The data show tens of thousands of clones, with approximately 80% seen just once and less than 2.5% held by the top ten. The sample in question was CD4+ or CD8+ T cells sorted from blood, obtained in a trial of the OX40 agonist ivuxolimab. These receptors all stem from an adult with an advanced solid tumor such as melanoma, head and neck, liver or kidney cancer.

DNA of the CDR3: TGTGCCAGCAGCTTCGGGCGGGGGTCGAGCTCACCCCTCCACTTT. It encodes CASSFGRGSSSPLHF. The genes are TRBV13 and TRBJ1-6; a possible D gene is TRBD1 (5 bases). Germline loops: CDR1 PRHDT, CDR2 FYEKMQ (reference sequence). With 3 bases removed from V and 10 bases from J, the gap between germline ends came to 16 bases. The CDR3 sequence is 15 residues long.

This clone was observed a few times. The chain carries TRBV18 and TRBJ1-3; D may be TRBD1 (5 bases). The CDR3 runs 14 residues. Looked up from germline, CDR1 is KGHSH and CDR2 is LQKENI. The ends were cut back, 5 bases at V and 0 bases at J, with 8 bases in the middle. The CDR3 DNA follows: TGTGCCAGCTCATCAGGGAACTCTGGAAACACCATATATTTT. Protein sequence: CASSSGNSGNTIYF.

This clone was seen once. This chain joins TRBV10-2 and TRBJ2-1; D perhaps matches TRBD1 (5 bases). The CDR3 has 13 residues. Trimming stripped 6 bases from V and 4 bases from J, with 10 bases between. The V gene's germline CDR1 is WSHSY and CDR2 SAAADI. The CDR3: CASRFDRYNEQFF. As DNA, the CDR3 is TGCGCCAGCAGATTTGACAGATACAATGAGCAGTTCTTC.

This clone was counted once. The chain recombines TRBV6-1 with TRBJ2-5; D is undetermined. Germline values: CDR1 MNHNS, CDR2 SASEGT. The CDR3 runs to 12 residues. The V end was cut by 0 bases, the J end by 4 bases, with 3 bases between. DNA for the CDR3: TGTGCCAGCAGTGAAGCCGGAGAGACCCAGTACTTC. Translating gives CASSEAGETQYF.

The chain joins TRBV19 to TRBJ1-2; TRBD1 might be the D (5 bases). The length of the CDR3 is 16 residues. Trimming removed 5 bases from V and 0 bases from J, with 16 bases in between. CDR1 and CDR2 from the germline V gene are LNHDA and SQIVND (reference sequence). In DNA, the CDR3 is TGTGCCAGTAGTTGGCGTCGACGACAGCCTAACTATGGCTACACCTTC. It is translated as CASSWRRRQPNYGYTF.

The table lists this clone with a few counts. The CDR3 spells CASSIGGTANQPQHF. DNA of the CDR3: TGTGCCAGTAGTATAGGAGGGACAGCAAATCAGCCCCAGCATTTT. The rearrangement links TRBV19 to TRBJ1-5; TRBD1 agrees at 7 bases. Germline V CDR1 and CDR2: LNHDA, SQIVND (reference sequence). The CDR3 length is 15 residues. After removal of 1 base from V and 4 bases from J, the junction contained 4 bases not matched to a gene.

The chain is built from TRBV6-1 and TRBJ2-5; a weak D match, TRBD1 (6 bases). V was cut by 2 bases and J by 4 bases, with 17 bases left in between. Germline loops: CDR1 MNHNS, CDR2 SASEGT. CDR3 length equals 16 residues. DNA for the CDR3: TGTGCCAGCAGTGAAATGGTGGGCAGGGGAAGAGAGACCCAGTACTTC. Encoded protein: CASSEMVGRGRETQYF.

This chain uses TRBV9 with TRBJ1-2, with 12 positions matching TRBD1. Germline CDR1 reads SGDLS; CDR2 reads YYNGEE. The CDR3 runs to 17 residues. With 4 bases clipped from V and 8 bases from J, the junction kept 15 bases outside the gene matches. This chain's CDR3 is CASSPQAGGQGAGGYTF. The CDR3 DNA sequence: TGTGCCAGCAGCCCCCAGGCCGGGGGACAGGGGGCAGGGGGCTACACCTTC. The whole variable domain, remainder taken from reference TRBV9 and TRBJ1-2, is DSGVTQTPKHLITATGQRVTLRCSPRSGDLSVYWYQQSLDQGLQFLIQYYNGEERAKGNILERFSAQQFPDLHSELNLSSLELGDSALYFCASSPQAGGQGAGGYTFGSGTRLTVV.

This chain uses TRBV28 with TRBJ1-3; the D gene is possibly TRBD1 (6 bases). The CDR3 is 14 amino acids. Looked up from germline, CDR1 is MDHEN and CDR2 is SYDVKM. The ends were cut back, 6 bases at V and 0 bases at J, with 9 bases in the middle. CDR3 sequence reads: CASRTGSSGNTIYF. The CDR3 nucleotides read TGTGCCAGCAGAACAGGGTCCTCTGGAAACACCATATATTTT.

This clone is labeled as medium-sized. The chain joins TRBV5-1 to TRBJ2-3; tentative D call: TRBD1 (5 bases). The CDR3 runs 14 residues. Germline loops: CDR1 SGHRS, CDR2 YFSETQ. V was trimmed by 0 bases and J by 2 bases, leaving 7 bases between them. The CDR3 nucleotides are TGCGCCAGCAGCTTGGACAGGCTCACAGATACGCAGTATTTT. Residues: CASSLDRLTDTQYF.

The chain has TRBV10-2 and TRBJ2-7; 8 nucleotides match TRBD1. V dropped 10 bases and J dropped 5; count of bases not matched to a gene: 7. The CDR3 has 12 amino acids. Per germline, CDR1 WSHSY and CDR2 SAAADI. The CDR3 DNA is TGCGCCACCGTACAGGGGGTCGACGAGCAGTACTTC. Residues: CATVQGVDEQYF.

This chain uses TRBV7-8 with TRBJ2-1; 7 bases map to TRBD2. Trimming at V came to 2 bases and at J to 2 bases, leaving 6 bases not matched to a gene. This CDR3 is 16 amino acids long. The germline V gene has CDR1 SGHVS and CDR2 FQNEAQ. Here the CDR3 reads CASSLLSGTTYNEQFF. For the CDR3, the DNA is TGTGCCAGCAGCTTACTTTCCGGGACTACCTACAATGAGCAGTTCTTC. Based on the CDR3 plus reference TRBV7-8 and TRBJ2-1, the full variable domain is GAGVSQSPRYKVAKRGQDVALRCDPISGHVSLFWYQQALGQGPEFLTYFQNEAQLDKSGLPSDRFFAERPEGSVSTLKIQRTQQEDSAVYLCASSLLSGTTYNEQFFGPGTRLTVL.

This clone showed up just once. The rearrangement uses TRBV2 and TRBJ2-1; 8 nucleotides line up with TRBD2. The germline CDR1 and CDR2 sequences are SNHLY and FYNNEI. The CDR3 is made up of 15 amino acids. J lost 2 bases, V lost 10 bases, and 10 bases had no gene match. The CDR3 coding sequence is TGTGCCACCTATAGCGGGGCCTCGGCCTACAATGAGCAGTTCTTC. Its translation is CATYSGASAYNEQFF.

V usage is TRBV5-6 and J usage is TRBJ2-1, with 8 bases lining up with TRBD2. Per germline, CDR1 SGHDT and CDR2 YYEEEE. The CDR3 consists of 16 residues. The J segment lost 9 bases and the V segment lost 0 bases, leaving 11 bases of the junction unmatched. The CDR3 is CASSLARQRERVEQFF. CDR3 sequence (DNA): TGTGCCAGCAGCTTGGCCAGGCAGCGGGAGAGGGTTGAGCAGTTCTTC.

The J gene is TRBJ2-5, the V gene TRBV2; 13 nucleotides align to TRBD2. The CDR3 spans 16 residues. Germline V gene data show CDR1 as SNHLY and CDR2 as FYNNEI. V gave up 10 bases and J gave up 5 bases; unmatched junction bases: 13. The CDR3 protein is CATCLRTSGSGETQYF. CDR3 bases: TGTGCCACCTGCCTGAGGACTAGCGGGAGCGGGGAGACCCAGTACTTC. Complete variable domain (other parts from reference TRBV2 and TRBJ2-5): EPEVTQTPSHQVTQMGQEVILRCVPISNHLYFYWYRQILGQKVEFLVSFYNNEISEKSEIFDDQFSVERPDGSNFTLKIRSTKLEDSAMYFCATCLRTSGSGETQYFGPGTRLLVL.

This CDR3 is CAWSVKGGSGGATDTQYF. The CDR3 bases are TGTGCCTGGAGTGTAAAAGGAGGCAGCGGGGGGGCTACGGATACGCAGTATTTT. The chain recombines TRBV30 with TRBJ2-3; 10 nucleotides align to TRBD2. V shed 0 bases, J shed 6 bases, and the junction held 15 bases outside the gene matches. The CDR3 totals 18 residues. CDR1 and CDR2 from the germline V gene are GTSNPN and SVGIG (reference sequence). The full variable domain, rest sourced from reference TRBV30 and TRBJ2-3, is SQTIHQWPATLVQPVGSPLSLECTVEGTSNPNLYWYRQAAGRGLQLLFYSVGIGQISSEVPQNLSASRPQDRQFILSSKKLLLSDSGFYLCAWSVKGGSGGATDTQYFGPGTRLTVL.

CDR3 bases: TGTGCCAGCGGGTGGACAGGGACGAACACTGAAGCTTTCTTT. This gives the protein CASGWTGTNTEAFF. This chain connects TRBV2 to TRBJ1-1; 8 positions agree with TRBD1. J was trimmed by 1 base and V by 8 bases; bases with no gene match: 6. Germline V CDR1 and CDR2: SNHLY, FYNNEI. This CDR3 has 14 residues.

The chain employs TRBV5-6 and TRBJ1-4; tentative D call: TRBD1 (5 bases). CDR3 length equals 15 residues. Per germline, CDR1 SGHDT and CDR2 YYEEEE. Trimming left V 5 bases short and J 4 bases short, with 15 bases between. The CDR3, as DNA: TGTGCCAGCAGTCCTATAGGGGACGGTAATGAAAAACTGTTTTTT. It translates to CASSPIGDGNEKLFF.

The chain links TRBV6-6 to TRBJ1-2; D unresolved. V lost 5 bases, J lost 8 bases, and 21 bases lay in between. Germline V lookup: CDR1 MNHNY, CDR2 SVGAGI (reference sequence). This CDR3 contains 15 residues. CDR3 nucleotide sequence: TGTGCCAGCAGTGAGGAGGGTTCGGTAGCCTTCGGCTACACCTTC. This encodes CASSEEGSVAFGYTF.

The chain employs TRBV11-2 and TRBJ2-1; D gene uncertain. Germline V gene lookup returns CDR1 SGHAT and CDR2 FQNNGV. CDR3 length: 11 residues. The V gene lost 4 bases and the J gene lost 9 bases, with 7 bases spanning the gap. The CDR3 region is CASSWHSEQFF. The DNA for the CDR3 is TGTGCCAGCAGCTGGCACAGTGAGCAGTTCTTC.

This clone was detected only once. The chain employs TRBV21-1 and TRBJ1-2. TRBV21-1 is a pseudogene segment. The CDR3 totals 13 residues. CDR3 loop: CASSKSRIYGYTF. DNA for the CDR3: TGTGCCAGCAGCAAATCGAGGATATATGGCTACACCTTC.